Listed below are T cell receptor beta chains from one sample, sequenced in a study of Ad26.COV2.S vaccination and SARS-CoV-2 variants. Assay used: immunoSEQ multiplex PCR; TCRdb lists only in-frame clones, some missing. The table includes some 340,000 clones, 85% detected once. Sequenced here: peripheral blood, sampled in a trial of Ad26.COV2.S vaccine versus placebo. The receptors here all came from a person between 18 and 65 years old who received the Ad26.COV2.S COVID-19 vaccine or a placebo. The CDR3 runs from the conserved cysteine through the conserved F or W. D genes are given only for firm matches. Where a row states a size, it is once, few, many or the class of an expanded clone; other rows omit it.

>TRBJ2-5|-|TRBD1|TRBV28
CASSLGKGGRETQYF
TGTGCCAGCAGTTTGGGCAAAGGGGGCAGGGAGACCCAGTACTTC
>TRBJ1-5|-|TRBD1|TRBV11-2
CASSVGQGSNQPQHF
TGTGCCAGCAGCGTCGGACAGGGTAGCAATCAGCCCCAGCATTTT
>TRBJ2-5|-|-|TRBV6-5
CASSYSGRVETQYF
TGTGCCAGCAGTTACTCGGGACGGGTCGAGACCCAGTACTTC
>TRBJ2-2|-|TRBD1|TRBV7-9
CASRVTGEAGELFF
TGTGCCAGCCGTGTTACAGGGGAAGCCGGGGAGCTGTTTTTT
>TRBJ1-5|-|TRBD1|TRBV10-3
CAISEDTGGVRNQPQHF
TGTGCCATCAGTGAGGACACAGGGGGTGTTCGCAATCAGCCCCAGCATTTT
>TRBJ2-2|many|TRBD2|TRBV20-1
CSASHGTSGSTGELFF
TGCAGTGCTAGTCACGGGACTAGCGGGTCCACCGGGGAGCTGTTTTTT
>TRBJ2-7|-|-|TRBV23-1
CASSQSPLGGHSSYEQYF
TGCGCCAGCAGTCAATCTCCCCTAGGGGGTCATAGCTCCTACGAGCAGTACTTC
>TRBJ2-4|-|-|TRBV2
CASSAQQLAKNIQYF
TGTGCCAGCAGTGCTCAACAATTAGCCAAAAACATTCAGTACTTC
>TRBJ1-1|-|-|TRBV30
CAWSPRRQLGYTEAFF
TGTGCCTGGAGTCCTCGGCGTCAACTGGGGTACACTGAAGCTTTCTTT
>TRBJ2-7|-|-|TRBV15
CATSRPDSSSYEQYF
TGTGCCACCAGCAGACCGGATTCCAGTTCCTACGAGCAGTACTTC
>TRBJ2-4|-|TRBD1|TRBV5-4
CASSAGTELAKNIQYF
TGTGCCAGCAGCGCCGGGACAGAATTAGCCAAAAACATTCAGTACTTC
>TRBJ1-1|-|-|TRBV28
CASSLLGSNTEAFF
TGTGCCAGCAGTTTATTGGGCAGTAACACTGAAGCTTTCTTT
>TRBJ1-2|-|-|TRBV5-1
CASSAFDRVLDGYTF
TGCGCCAGCAGCGCATTCGACAGAGTACTCGATGGCTACACCTTC
>TRBJ1-2|few|-|TRBV3-1/TRBV3-2
CASSRGSSLYGYTF
TGTGCCAGCAGCCGGGGTAGCAGCCTCTATGGCTACACCTTC
>TRBJ1-5|-|-|TRBV4-1
CASSQEGRQGGNSNQPQHF
TGCGCCAGCAGCCAAGAAGGGCGGCAGGGAGGCAATAGCAATCAGCCCCAGCATTTT
>TRBJ2-3|-|TRBD1|TRBV27
CASRIQGARTDTQYF
TGTGCCAGCAGGATACAGGGGGCTCGTACAGATACGCAGTATTTT
>TRBJ2-3|-|TRBD1|TRBV29-1
CSVEQGADTQYF
TGCAGCGTTGAACAGGGGGCTGATACGCAGTATTTT
>TRBJ2-5|-|-|TRBV3-1/TRBV3-2
CASSQWEVEETQYF
TGTGCCAGCAGCCAATGGGAGGTGGAAGAGACCCAGTACTTC